There are a few counts of the clone carrying this TCR beta chain. Its antigen is not known. This entry belongs to a study of cytomegalovirus exposure and HLA in healthy donors. Study results and caveats: In a later analysis, DRB1 alleles had the most associated TCRs; HLA-C alleles the fewest.

Use of 60 Vbeta and 13 Jbeta primers characterized the PCR. Measured with immunoSEQ multiplex PCR; TCRdb has only the in-frame clones, and not every one. The repertoire holds more than 90,000 clones, with around 80% as singletons. Germline V CDR1 and CDR2: SEHNR, FQNEAQ (reference sequence). The V segment lost 4 bases and the J segment 3 bases; nucleotides outside the gene matches: 7. The CDR3 is 15 residues long. Source material: PBMCs. The receptor was isolated from a human donor in good health. The chain recombines TRBV7-9 with TRBJ1-1; TRBD1 matches 8 bases. Here the CDR3 reads CASSYWTGRDTEAFF. As DNA, the CDR3 is TGTGCCAGCAGCTATTGGACAGGGAGGGACACTGAAGCTTTCTTT.